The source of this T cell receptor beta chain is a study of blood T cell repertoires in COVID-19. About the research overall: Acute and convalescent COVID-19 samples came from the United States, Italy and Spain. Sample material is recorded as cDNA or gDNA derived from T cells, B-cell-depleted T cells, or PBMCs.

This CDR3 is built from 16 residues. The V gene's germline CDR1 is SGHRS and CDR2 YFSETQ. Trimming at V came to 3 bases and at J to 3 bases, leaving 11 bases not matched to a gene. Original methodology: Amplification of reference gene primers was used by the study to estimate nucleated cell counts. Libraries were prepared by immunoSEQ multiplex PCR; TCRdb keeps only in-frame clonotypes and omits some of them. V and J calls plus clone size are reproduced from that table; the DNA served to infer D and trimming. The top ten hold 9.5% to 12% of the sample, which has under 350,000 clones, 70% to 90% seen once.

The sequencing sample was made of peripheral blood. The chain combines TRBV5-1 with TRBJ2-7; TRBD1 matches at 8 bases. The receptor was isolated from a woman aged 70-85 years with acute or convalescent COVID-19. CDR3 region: CASSSIGQGKSYEQYF. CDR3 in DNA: TGCGCCAGCAGCTCCATCGGACAGGGCAAAAGCTACGAGCAGTACTTC.